The clone carrying this T cell receptor (beta chain) is a singleton in its sample. This sample stems from a study of OX40 agonist ivuxolimab in advanced cancers. V lost 5 bases and J lost 3; bases outside the gene matches: 14. CDR1 is SGHTA and CDR2 is FQGNSA in the germline V gene. The CDR3 is made up of 17 amino acids. Clones were read by immunoSEQ multiplex PCR, and TCRdb kept only the in-frame ones, dropping some. The top ten clones hold about 1.8% of a sample with some 50,000 clones, 70% to 85% of them seen once. Source: CD4+ or CD8+ T cells sorted from blood, taken in a trial of the OX40 agonist ivuxolimab. This clonotype was obtained from an adult with an advanced solid tumor such as melanoma, head and neck, liver or kidney cancer. The V and J genes are TRBV7-2 and TRBJ2-3; 7 bases map to TRBD2. Here the CDR3 DNA reads TGTGCCAGCAGCCAAGATTTGCAGCGGGGTCAGACAGATACGCAGTATTTT. Its protein product is CASSQDLQRGQTDTQYF.